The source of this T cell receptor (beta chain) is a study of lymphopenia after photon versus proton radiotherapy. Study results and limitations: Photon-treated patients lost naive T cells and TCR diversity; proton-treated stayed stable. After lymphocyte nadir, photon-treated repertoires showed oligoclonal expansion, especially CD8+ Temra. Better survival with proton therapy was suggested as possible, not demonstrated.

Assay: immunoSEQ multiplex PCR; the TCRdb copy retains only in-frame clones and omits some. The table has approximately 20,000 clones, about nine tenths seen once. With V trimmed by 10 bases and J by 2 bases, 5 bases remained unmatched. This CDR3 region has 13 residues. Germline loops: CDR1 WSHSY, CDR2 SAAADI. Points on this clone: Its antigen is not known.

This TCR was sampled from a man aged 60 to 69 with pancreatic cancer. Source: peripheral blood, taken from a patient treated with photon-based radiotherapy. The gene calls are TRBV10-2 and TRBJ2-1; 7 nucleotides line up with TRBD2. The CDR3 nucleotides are TGCGCCACTACCGGGACTACCTACAATGAGCAGTTCTTC. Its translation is CATTGTTYNEQFF.